These 26 T cell receptor beta chains were all obtained from the same sample, sequenced in a study of blood T cell repertoires in COVID-19. Sequencing used immunoSEQ multiplex PCR; TCRdb keeps in-frame clones, though not all of them. The table shows 130,000 to 150,000 clones, with around 87% occurring only once. Source material: peripheral blood. The receptors derive from a woman aged 35 to 49 with acute or convalescent COVID-19.

A word on this clone: Other DNA sequences in the sample encode the same CDR3. The chain recombines TRBV18 with TRBJ1-2, with D possibly matching TRBD1 (6 bases). The CDR3 is 12 residues long. The V and J ends lost 3 bases and 4 bases respectively, with 6 bases between them. Germline lookup yields CDR1 KGHSH and CDR2 LQKENI. The CDR3 DNA sequence: TGTGCCAGCTCACCGGACAGCTATGGCTACACCTTC. Translating it yields CASSPDSYGYTF.

The chain links TRBV6-2 or TRBV6-3 to TRBJ1-4; no firm D call. CDR3 length: 12 amino acids. V was clipped by 6 bases and J by 12 bases, with 14 bases between them. Germline CDR1 and CDR2: MNHEY and SVGEGT. The DNA for the CDR3 is TGTGCCAGCAGCCTACACCGGGAGCAACTGTTTTTT. This translates into CASSLHREQLFF.

The chain uses TRBV7-9 and TRBJ2-1; D might be TRBD1 (6 bases). The CDR3 runs 15 residues. V was clipped by 4 bases and J by 5 bases, with 15 bases between them. Germline V gene lookup returns CDR1 SEHNR and CDR2 FQNEAQ (reference sequence). CDR3 protein: CASSSEGDTHNEQFF. CDR3 sequence (DNA): TGTGCCAGCAGCTCCGAAGGGGACACTCACAATGAGCAGTTCTTC.

This clone was seen only once. Other DNA variants within this sample encode the same CDR3. This rearrangement joins TRBV7-2 to TRBJ1-1, with D perhaps matching TRBD1 (5 bases). This CDR3 comprises 15 residues. The V gene's germline CDR1 is SGHTA and CDR2 FQGNSA. Trimming left V 1 base short and J 2 bases short, with 11 bases between. For the CDR3, the DNA is TGTGCCAGCAGCTTAGTGGGGGGTGGAAACACTGAAGCTTTCTTT. Translation: CASSLVGGGNTEAFF.

The rearrangement joins TRBV9 to TRBJ1-2; 8 bases map to TRBD1. CDR3 size: 17 residues. Germline-derived CDR1 and CDR2 are SGDLS and YYNGEE. J gave up 4 bases and V 2 bases, and 13 bases lay outside the gene matches. The DNA for the CDR3 is TGTGCCAGCAGCGTCGACAGGGGAGGGGGTATATTCTATGGCTACACCTTC. Translating it yields CASSVDRGGGIFYGYTF.

V usage is TRBV28 and J usage is TRBJ2-3; 10 bases are shared with TRBD2. The junction had 13 bases not matched to a gene; V was cut back by 5 bases and J by 5 bases. CDR1 is MDHEN, CDR2 SYDVKM, per germline. The CDR3 covers 17 residues. The CDR3 protein is CASSLDRLAGVVDTQYF. Here the CDR3 DNA reads TGTGCCAGCAGTCTAGACCGGCTAGCGGGGGTCGTAGATACGCAGTATTTT.

The chain carries TRBV2 and TRBJ1-6, with 9 bases that match TRBD1. Losses at the gene ends were 7 bases for V and 10 bases for J; bases not matched to a gene: 11. Per germline, CDR1 SNHLY and CDR2 FYNNEI. This CDR3 contains 15 residues. CDR3: CASTRSTGGRSPLHF. CDR3 nucleotide sequence: TGTGCCAGCACCAGATCGACAGGGGGTCGGTCACCCCTCCACTTT. Full variable domain (outside the CDR3, taken from reference TRBV2 and TRBJ1-6): EPEVTQTPSHQVTQMGQEVILRCVPISNHLYFYWYRQILGQKVEFLVSFYNNEISEKSEIFDDQFSVERPDGSNFTLKIRSTKLEDSAMYFCASTRSTGGRSPLHFGNGTRLTVT.

This chain connects TRBV25-1 to TRBJ1-4; perhaps TRBD1 as D (5 bases). CDR1 is MGHDK and CDR2 is SYGVNS in the germline V gene. V dropped 2 bases and J dropped 10 bases, with 14 bases sitting between them. The CDR3 is 14 amino acids. DNA of the CDR3: TGTGCCAGCAGTGAAGACAGTATTCAAAGAAAACTGTTTTTT. Protein product: CASSEDSIQRKLFF.

This clone showed up just a few times. The chain employs TRBV28 and TRBJ1-1; weak D call: TRBD1 (5 bases). CDR1 MDHEN and CDR2 SYDVKM come from the germline V gene. The CDR3 totals 13 residues. The ends were cut back, 2 bases at V and 10 bases at J, with 14 bases in the middle. The CDR3 nucleotides read TGTGCCAGCAGTTTAGGTAACAGGAGGGGAGCTTTCTTT. It is translated as CASSLGNRRGAFF.

The chain couples TRBV9 to TRBJ1-1; D uncertain. The CDR3 runs to 15 residues. V lost 0 bases and J lost 4, with 13 bases in between. CDR1 and CDR2 (germline): SGDLS, YYNGEE. The CDR3 DNA is TGTGCCAGCAGCGTAGAGCTGGTTATGCCCACTGAAGCTTTCTTT. Translation: CASSVELVMPTEAFF.

The chain combines TRBV7-6 with TRBJ2-1; the match to TRBD1 covers 11 bases. The CDR3 is made up of 16 amino acids. Germline V gives CDR1 SGHVS, CDR2 FNYEAQ. Unmatched junction bases numbered 6, after V lost 4 bases and J lost 4 bases. The CDR3 region is CASSSVGTGGYNEQFF. The CDR3 coding sequence is TGTGCCAGCAGCTCCGTCGGGACAGGGGGGTACAATGAGCAGTTCTTC.

The chain links TRBV7-2 to TRBJ2-2, with 8 bases that match TRBD2. The CDR3 is made up of 16 amino acids. J was trimmed by 5 bases and V by 2 bases; bases with no gene match: 7. Germline assignment: CDR1 SGHTA and CDR2 FQGNSA. The CDR3 here is CASSLIGLAVTGELFF. Written as DNA, the CDR3 is TGTGCCAGCAGCTTAATCGGACTAGCCGTTACCGGGGAGCTGTTTTTT.

The genes are TRBV27 and TRBJ2-1, with TRBD2 matching 10 bases. V was pared by 5 bases and J by 5 bases, with 6 bases of the junction left unmatched. Germline V lookup: CDR1 MNHEY, CDR2 SMNVEV (reference sequence). There are 15 residues in the CDR3. CDR3 in amino acids: CASSHSGGADNEQFF. CDR3 in DNA: TGTGCCAGCAGTCACAGCGGGGGGGCGGACAATGAGCAGTTCTTC.

There are a few counts of this clone. The chain employs TRBV7-9 and TRBJ2-7, with 8 nucleotides matching TRBD1. There are 14 residues in the CDR3. Germline CDR1 and CDR2: SEHNR and FQNEAQ (reference sequence). The V and J ends lost 6 bases and 4 bases, in that order; junction bases with no gene match: 8. CDR3 amino acids: CASSPGQGRYEQYF. In DNA form, the CDR3 reads TGTGCCAGCAGTCCTGGACAGGGCAGGTACGAGCAGTACTTC.

The rearrangement uses TRBV4-1 and TRBJ2-2, with 7 nucleotides matching TRBD2. Losses at the gene ends were 3 bases for V and 6 bases for J; bases not matched to a gene: 4. The germline gives CDR1 MGHRA, CDR2 YSYEKL. The CDR3 extends over 14 amino acids. For the CDR3, the DNA is TGCGCCAGCAGCCAGTACGGGGGGTCCGGGGAGCTGTTTTTT. It is translated as CASSQYGGSGELFF.

The rearrangement uses TRBV7-9 and TRBJ1-6, with TRBD1 identical over 9 bases. Germline values: CDR1 SEHNR, CDR2 FQNEAQ (reference sequence). The V and J ends lost 4 bases and 6 bases, in that order; junction bases with no gene match: 4. There are 15 residues in the CDR3. The CDR3 loop is CASSSGTGPNSPLHF. The CDR3 DNA is TGTGCCAGCAGCTCGGGGACAGGGCCTAATTCACCCCTCCACTTT.

The chain uses TRBV4-1 and TRBJ2-3; tentative D call: TRBD2 (5 bases). V was pared by 0 bases and J by 0 bases, with 10 bases between. Germline lookup yields CDR1 MGHRA and CDR2 YSYEKL. This CDR3 spans 16 amino acids. CDR3 nucleotides: TGCGCCAGCAGCCAAGACCCGGGGATCAGCACAGATACGCAGTATTTT. It encodes CASSQDPGISTDTQYF.

The chain joins TRBV5-6 to TRBJ1-3, with 9 bases matching TRBD1. Germline lookup yields CDR1 SGHDT and CDR2 YYEEEE. The CDR3 length is 16 residues. With V trimmed by 0 bases and J by 2 bases, 3 bases remained unmatched. The CDR3 DNA follows: TGTGCCAGCAGCTTGGAAGGGACAGGGACTGGAAACACCATATATTTT. Amino acid sequence: CASSLEGTGTGNTIYF.

The chain combines TRBV5-1 with TRBJ2-1; D perhaps matches TRBD2 (6 bases). Germline-derived CDR1 and CDR2 are SGHRS and YFSETQ. V was pared by 4 bases and J by 5 bases, with 16 bases between. The CDR3 covers 15 residues. The CDR3 loop is CASSGRLGSNNEQFF. CDR3 nucleotide sequence: TGCGCCAGCAGCGGGCGACTAGGGTCAAACAATGAGCAGTTCTTC.

V gene TRBV15 combines with J gene TRBJ1-2; D remains unclear. Trimming removed 1 base at V and 8 bases at J, with 14 bases between. CDR1 is LNHNV, CDR2 YYDKDF, per germline (reference sequence). This CDR3 contains 14 residues. The CDR3 region is CATSRGRLTGGYTF. The CDR3 DNA reads TGTGCCACCAGCAGAGGGAGATTGACGGGGGGCTACACCTTC.

This clone was seen only a few times. This chain connects TRBV5-1 to TRBJ2-1, with 8 bases matching TRBD1. J gave up 3 bases and V 2 bases, and 7 bases lay outside the gene matches. The V gene's germline CDR1 is SGHRS and CDR2 YFSETQ. The CDR3 sequence is 16 residues long. CDR3 residues: CASSFAGGAGYNEQFF. As DNA, the CDR3 is TGCGCCAGCAGCTTTGCAGGGGGCGCGGGCTACAATGAGCAGTTCTTC.

The chain's CDR3 is CASSLDFLNEQFF. The DNA for the CDR3 is TGTGCCAGCAGCTTAGACTTCCTCAATGAGCAGTTCTTC. The chain joins TRBV11-1 to TRBJ2-1; D gene unclear. V lost 1 base and J lost 6, with 7 bases in between. CDR3 length equals 13 residues. Germline assignment: CDR1 SGHAT and CDR2 FQDESV (reference sequence). The variable domain in full, completed from reference TRBV11-1 and TRBJ2-1, reads EAEVAQSPRYKITEKSQAVAFWCDPISGHATLYWYRQILGQGPELLVQFQDESVVDDSQLPKDRFSAERLKGVDSTLKIQPAELGDSAMYLCASSLDFLNEQFFGPGTRLTVL.

V usage is TRBV5-1 and J usage is TRBJ1-4, with TRBD1 matching over 9 bases. This CDR3 is built from 14 residues. The J segment lost 7 bases and the V segment lost 4 bases, leaving 5 bases of the junction unmatched. The germline V gene has CDR1 SGHRS and CDR2 YFSETQ. The CDR3 loop is CASSITGGFEKLFF. DNA for the CDR3: TGCGCCAGCAGCATTACAGGGGGCTTTGAAAAACTGTTTTTT.

The CDR3: CASSTSGDTQYF. CDR3 sequence (DNA): TGTGCCAGTAGTACGTCAGGAGATACGCAGTATTTT. The chain recombines TRBV19 with TRBJ2-3; no clear D gene. V dropped 4 bases and J dropped 5 bases, with 7 bases sitting between them. The CDR3 spans 12 residues. Germline lookup yields CDR1 LNHDA and CDR2 SQIVND (reference sequence). The full variable domain, with the rest looked up from reference TRBV19 and TRBJ2-3, is DGGITQSPKYLFRKEGQNVTLSCEQNLNHDAMYWYRQDPGQGLRLIYYSQIVNDFQKGDIAEGYSVSREKKESFPLTVTSAQKNPTAFYLCASSTSGDTQYFGPGTRLTVL.

The chain combines TRBV19 with TRBJ2-2, with D unclear. The V end lost 5 bases, the J end lost 3 bases, and 7 bases lay between the germline ends. The germline gives CDR1 LNHDA, CDR2 SQIVND (reference sequence). This CDR3 has 13 residues. CDR3: CASSPRHTGELFF. The CDR3 region has the DNA TGTGCCAGTAGTCCCCGTCACACCGGGGAGCTGTTTTTT.

The chain employs TRBV4-3 and TRBJ2-7; 7 bases are a match to TRBD1. The CDR3 runs to 15 residues. CDR1 is LGHNA and CDR2 is YSLEER in the germline V gene. The V gene end was trimmed by 0 bases and the J gene end by 3 bases; junction bases not matched to a gene: 5. The CDR3: CASSQDRTGGYEQYF. In DNA form, the CDR3 reads TGCGCCAGCAGCCAAGATAGGACAGGAGGCTACGAGCAGTACTTC.